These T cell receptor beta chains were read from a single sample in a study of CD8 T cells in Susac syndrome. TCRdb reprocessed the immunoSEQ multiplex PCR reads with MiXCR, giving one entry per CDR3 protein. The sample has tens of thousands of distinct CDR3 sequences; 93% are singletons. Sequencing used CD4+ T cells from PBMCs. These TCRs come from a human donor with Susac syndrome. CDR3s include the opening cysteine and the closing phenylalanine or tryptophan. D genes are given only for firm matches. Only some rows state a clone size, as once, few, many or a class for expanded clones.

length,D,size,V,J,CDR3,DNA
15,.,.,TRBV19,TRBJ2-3,CASSQDSLGADTQYF,TGTGCCAGTAGTCAGGACAGCCTCGGCGCAGATACGCAGTATTTT
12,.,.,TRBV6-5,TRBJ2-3,CASSPHRDTQYF,TGTGCCAGCAGTCCTCACAGGGATACGCAGTATTTT
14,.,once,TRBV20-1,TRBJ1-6,CSARGTAYNSPLHF,TGCAGTGCTAGAGGGACAGCCTATAATTCACCCCTCCACTTT
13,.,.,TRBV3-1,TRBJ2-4,CASSVTQGDIQYF,TGTGCCAGCAGCGTTACACAGGGAGACATTCAGTACTTC
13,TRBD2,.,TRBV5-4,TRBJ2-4,CASSLELAGHQYF,TGTGCCAGCAGCTTGGAGCTAGCGGGGCATCAGTACTTC
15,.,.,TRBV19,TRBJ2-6,CASSIGGVGANVLTF,TGTGCCAGTAGTATAGGCGGGGTAGGGGCCAACGTCCTGACTTTC
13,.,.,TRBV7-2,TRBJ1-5,CASSLARNQPQHF,TGTGCCAGCAGCTTAGCCAGGAATCAGCCCCAGCATTTT
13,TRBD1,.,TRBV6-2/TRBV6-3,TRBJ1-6,CASWDRGRRALHF,TGTGCCAGTTGGGACAGGGGCCGAAGGGCCCTCCACTTT
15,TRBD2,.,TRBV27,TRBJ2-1,CASSPFGGAINEQFF,TGTGCCAGCAGTCCCTTCGGGGGGGCTATCAATGAGCAGTTCTTC
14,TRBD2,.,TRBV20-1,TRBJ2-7,CSAPGTSGEYEQYF,TGCAGTGCTCCTGGGACTAGCGGGGAGTACGAGCAGTACTTC
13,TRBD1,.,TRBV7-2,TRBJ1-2,CASSSTGGASSTF,TGTGCCAGCAGCTCCACAGGGGGCGCTTCTTCCACCTTC
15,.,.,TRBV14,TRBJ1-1,CASSQARSGLGEAFF,TGTGCCAGCAGCCAAGCAAGATCGGGGCTCGGTGAAGCTTTCTTT
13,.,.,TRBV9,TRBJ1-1,CASSVSLFTEAFF,TGTGCCAGCAGCGTAAGCCTGTTCACTGAAGCTTTCTTT
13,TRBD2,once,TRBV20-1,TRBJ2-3,CSAVRGVSVTQYF,TGCAGTGCAGTCCGGGGGGTTTCAGTTACGCAGTATTTT
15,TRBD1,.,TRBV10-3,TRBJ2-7,CAIREGQGLTYEQYF,TGTGCCATCAGAGAGGGACAGGGGCTGACCTACGAGCAGTACTTC
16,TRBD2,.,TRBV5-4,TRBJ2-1,CASSSYGGVTYNEQFF,TGTGCCAGCAGCTCTTACGGGGGGGTTACCTACAATGAGCAGTTCTTC
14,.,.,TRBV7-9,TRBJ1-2,CASSFGQAWGGYTF,TGTGCCAGCAGCTTCGGACAAGCATGGGGTGGCTACACCTTC
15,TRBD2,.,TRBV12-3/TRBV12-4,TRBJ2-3,CASSPGTSGTDTQYF,TGTGCCAGCAGTCCCGGGACTAGCGGCACAGATACGCAGTATTTT
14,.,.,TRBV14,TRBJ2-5,CASSQVRGGKTQYF,TGTGCCAGCAGCCAAGTGAGGGGGGGAAAGACCCAGTACTTC
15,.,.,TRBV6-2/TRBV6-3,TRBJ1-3,CASSYWLNSGNTIYF,TGTGCCAGCAGTTACTGGCTGAACTCTGGAAACACCATATATTTT
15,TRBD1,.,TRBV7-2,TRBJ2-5,CASSMRTGQGETQYF,TGTGCCAGCAGCATGCGGACAGGGCAGGGAGAGACCCAGTACTTC
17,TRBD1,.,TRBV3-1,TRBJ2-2,CASSQEPGGHDTGELFF,TGTGCCAGCAGCCAAGAACCAGGGGGCCACGACACCGGGGAGCTGTTTTTT
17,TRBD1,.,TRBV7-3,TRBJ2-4,CASSLTAGQGTKNIQYF,TGTGCCAGCAGCTTAACGGCGGGACAGGGCACCAAAAACATTCAGTACTTC
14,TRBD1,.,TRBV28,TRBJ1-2,CASSPLQGARGYTF,TGTGCCAGCAGTCCACTCCAGGGGGCACGAGGCTACACCTTC
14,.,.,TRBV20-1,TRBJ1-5,CSAKSVVPNQPQHF,TGCAGTGCCAAAAGCGTGGTCCCGAATCAGCCCCAGCATTTT
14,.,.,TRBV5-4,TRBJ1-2,CASSPRSSNYGYTF,TGTGCCAGCAGCCCCAGGTCCTCTAACTATGGCTACACCTTC
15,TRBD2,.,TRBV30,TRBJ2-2,CAWSDAGGPSGELFF,TGTGCCTGGAGTGACGCGGGGGGGCCGTCCGGGGAGCTGTTTTTT
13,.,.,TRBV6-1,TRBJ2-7,CASIRGISYEQYF,TGTGCCAGCATAAGAGGGATCTCCTACGAGCAGTACTTC
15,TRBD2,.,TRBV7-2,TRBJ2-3,CASSFAGGRVNTQYF,TGTGCCAGCAGCTTCGCGGGGGGGCGAGTAAATACGCAGTATTTT
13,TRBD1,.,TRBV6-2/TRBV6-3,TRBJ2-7,CASARQGLYEQYF,TGTGCCAGCGCCCGACAGGGGCTCTACGAGCAGTACTTC
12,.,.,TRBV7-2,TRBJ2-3,CASSYLRDTQYF,TGTGCCAGCAGCTATCTCAGGGATACGCAGTATTTT
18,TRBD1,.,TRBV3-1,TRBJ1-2,CASSQDLARGLLNYGYTF,TGTGCCAGCAGCCAAGACTTGGCCAGGGGGTTACTTAACTATGGCTACACCTTC
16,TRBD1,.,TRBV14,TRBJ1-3,CASSQRTGSSGNTIYF,TGTGCCAGCAGCCAAAGGACAGGTAGCTCTGGAAACACCATATATTTT
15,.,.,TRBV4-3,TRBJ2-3,CASSQDPLGWDTQYF,TGCGCCAGCAGCCAAGATCCACTGGGTTGGGATACGCAGTATTTT
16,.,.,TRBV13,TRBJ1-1,CASSPSTGRVSTEAFF,TGTGCCAGCAGCCCCTCGACCGGGAGGGTTAGTACTGAAGCTTTCTTT
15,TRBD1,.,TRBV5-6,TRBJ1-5,CASSTQGAFNQPQHF,TGTGCCAGCAGCACCCAGGGGGCGTTCAATCAGCCCCAGCATTTT
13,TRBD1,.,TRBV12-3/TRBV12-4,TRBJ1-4,CASSSRQGAGLFF,TGTGCCAGCAGTTCGAGACAGGGGGCAGGCCTGTTTTTT
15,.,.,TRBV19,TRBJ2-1,CASSIDQVTGNEQFF,TGTGCCAGTAGTATAGATCAGGTGACAGGTAATGAGCAGTTCTTC
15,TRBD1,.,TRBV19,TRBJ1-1,CASSIDRGRNTEAFF,TGTGCCAGTAGTATCGACAGGGGGCGGAACACTGAAGCTTTCTTT